Listed below are T cell receptor beta chains from one sample, sequenced in a study of T cell repertoires in ileal Crohn's disease. The data were produced by immunoSEQ multiplex PCR, yet TCRdb's version contains in-frame clones alone and is incomplete. The sample includes some 28,000 clones, around 80% of them seen just once. Sequences were obtained from ileal tissue. Source of these receptors: an adult with Crohn's disease. The CDR3 runs from the conserved cysteine through the conserved F or W. A D gene is named only where the DNA matches it firmly. The size entry is marked missing in some rows and otherwise reads once, few, many or a size class.

J: TRBJ2-1; size: NA; D: TRBD2; V: TRBV14; DNA: TGTGCCAGCAGCCAATCTGGAGCGGGGCAGCAGTTCTTC; CDR3: CASSQSGAGQQFF
J: TRBJ2-7; size: NA; D: NA; V: TRBV5-1; DNA: TGCGCCAGCAGCTTGGACCTACTCCGCCACGAGCAGTACTTC; CDR3: CASSLDLLRHEQYF
J: TRBJ1-2; size: NA; D: NA; V: TRBV10-3; DNA: TGTGCCATCAGTGAACCGGGGAACTATGGCTACACCTTC; CDR3: CAISEPGNYGYTF
J: TRBJ2-5; size: few; D: TRBD2; V: TRBV5-6; DNA: TGTGCCAGCAGCTTGACTCTAGCGGGGGACCCACAAGAGACCCAGTACTTC; CDR3: CASSLTLAGDPQETQYF
J: TRBJ1-2; size: few; D: NA; V: TRBV7-2; DNA: TGTGCCAGCAGCTTGTACGGGGGGTTAAGTTATGGCTACACCTTC; CDR3: CASSLYGGLSYGYTF
J: TRBJ2-7; size: NA; D: TRBD2; V: TRBV5-1; DNA: TGCGCCAGCAGCTACGGGACTAGCGACGAGCAGTACTTC; CDR3: CASSYGTSDEQYF
J: TRBJ2-7; size: NA; D: TRBD2; V: TRBV2; DNA: TGTGCCAGCAGTGGTGAGCGGGAAAACGAGCAGTACTTC; CDR3: CASSGERENEQYF
J: TRBJ1-2; size: NA; D: TRBD1; V: TRBV2; DNA: TGTGCCAGCAAGACAGGGGAGGATGGCTACACCTTC; CDR3: CASKTGEDGYTF
J: TRBJ2-4; size: NA; D: NA; V: TRBV5-6; DNA: TGTGCCAGCAGCTCATTGACAGAATTAGCCAAAAACATTCAGTACTTC; CDR3: CASSSLTELAKNIQYF
J: TRBJ1-2; size: NA; D: NA; V: TRBV6-1; DNA: TGTGCCAGCAGTCGAGCCGCTAACTATGGCTACACCTTC; CDR3: CASSRAANYGYTF
J: TRBJ2-5; size: NA; D: TRBD1; V: TRBV6-6; DNA: TGTGCCAGCAGTTTCCCGACAGGGGAGGAGACCCAGTACTTC; CDR3: CASSFPTGEETQYF
J: TRBJ2-7; size: NA; D: TRBD1; V: TRBV7-2; DNA: TGTGCCAGCAGTTTCGCGAGACAGGGGGCTCCGTACTTC; CDR3: CASSFARQGAPYF
J: TRBJ2-7; size: few; D: NA; V: TRBV6-6; DNA: TGTGCCAGCAGTTACGAGCGTCAGCAGTACTTC; CDR3: CASSYERQQYF
J: TRBJ2-3; size: NA; D: NA; V: TRBV6-1; DNA: TGTGCCAGTTGTTCTTACACAGATACGCAGTATTTT; CDR3: CASCSYTDTQYF
J: TRBJ1-1; size: NA; D: NA; V: TRBV18; DNA: TGTGCCAGCTCCCTCAACAGGGACACTGAAGCTTTCTTT; CDR3: CASSLNRDTEAFF